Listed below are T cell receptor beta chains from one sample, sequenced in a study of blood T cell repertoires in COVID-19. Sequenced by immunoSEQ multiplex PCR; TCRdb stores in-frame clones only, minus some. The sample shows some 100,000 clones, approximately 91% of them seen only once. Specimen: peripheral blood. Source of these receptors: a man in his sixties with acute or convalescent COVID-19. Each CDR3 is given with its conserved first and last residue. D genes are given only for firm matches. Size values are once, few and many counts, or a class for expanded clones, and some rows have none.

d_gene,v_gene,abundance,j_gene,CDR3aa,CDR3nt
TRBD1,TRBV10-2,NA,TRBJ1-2,CASSESGQAGTF,TGCGCCAGCAGTGAGTCAGGACAGGCGGGGACCTTC
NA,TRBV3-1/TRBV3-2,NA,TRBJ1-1,CASSQGAAAEAFF,TGTGCCAGCAGCCAGGGGGCCGCGGCTGAAGCTTTCTTT
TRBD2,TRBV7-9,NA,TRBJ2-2,CASSPPLAVNTGELFF,TGTGCCAGCAGCCCCCCCCTAGCGGTGAACACCGGGGAGCTGTTTTTT
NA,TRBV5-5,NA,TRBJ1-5,CASSLADSSNQPQHF,TGTGCCAGCAGCTTGGCCGACAGTTCCAATCAGCCCCAGCATTTT
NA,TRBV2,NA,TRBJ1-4,CASNYAGNGEKLFF,TGTGCCAGCAACTACGCTGGAAATGGGGAAAAACTGTTTTTT
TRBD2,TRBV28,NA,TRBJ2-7,CASSPVTSAAPYEQYF,TGTGCCAGCAGTCCCGTGACTAGCGCGGCTCCCTACGAGCAGTACTTC
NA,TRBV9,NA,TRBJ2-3,CASSGSGRTDTQYF,TGTGCCAGCAGCGGGAGCGGCCGCACAGATACGCAGTATTTT
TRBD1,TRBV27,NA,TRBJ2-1,CASSFGTGLGNEQFF,TGTGCCAGCAGTTTCGGGACAGGGTTGGGCAATGAGCAGTTCTTC
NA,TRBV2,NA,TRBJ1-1,CASSDQGRGTEAFF,TGTGCCAGCAGTGATCAGGGTCGCGGCACTGAAGCTTTCTTT
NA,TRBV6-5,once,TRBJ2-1,CASTRGGAGSNEQFF,TGTGCCAGCACCCGAGGGGGGGCAGGGAGCAATGAGCAGTTCTTC
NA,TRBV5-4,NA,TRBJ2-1,CASSPDSGRSSYNEQFF,TGTGCCAGCAGCCCTGATAGCGGCCGTTCCTCCTACAATGAGCAGTTCTTC
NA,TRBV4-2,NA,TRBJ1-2,CASSQETATPDYGYTF,TGTGCCAGCAGCCAAGAAACAGCTACACCGGATTATGGCTACACCTTC
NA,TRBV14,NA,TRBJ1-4,CASSQEHRATNEKLFF,TGTGCCAGCAGCCAGGAGCACAGGGCAACTAATGAAAAACTGTTTTTT
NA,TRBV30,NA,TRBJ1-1,CAWRSGRLNTEAFF,TGTGCCTGGAGGAGCGGCAGACTAAACACTGAAGCTTTCTTT
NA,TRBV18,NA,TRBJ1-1,CASSVGVPRYTEAFF,TGTGCCAGCTCAGTAGGGGTCCCTCGTTACACTGAAGCTTTCTTT